The present TCR beta chain was sequenced within a study of blood T cell repertoires in COVID-19. Overall study: Spain, Italy and the United States supplied samples that represented acute and convalescent COVID-19.

The CDR3 is made up of 17 amino acids. Germline-derived CDR1 and CDR2 are MNHEY and SMNVEV (reference sequence). V was clipped by 4 bases and J by 3 bases, with 16 bases between them. The table came from immunoSEQ multiplex PCR; TCRdb's copy has only in-frame clones and leaves some out. The profile shows 120,000 to 150,000 clones, more than 60% of them singletons. The V gene is TRBV27, the J gene TRBJ1-6, with D perhaps matching TRBD1 (5 bases). The clonotype was recovered from an elderly man with acute or convalescent COVID-19. Material for sequencing was peripheral blood. The CDR3 protein is CASSSLLQAFYNSPLHF. The DNA for the CDR3 is TGTGCCAGCAGTTCACTTCTACAGGCCTTCTATAATTCACCCCTCCACTTT.